This T cell receptor beta chain is drawn from a study of cytomegalovirus exposure and HLA in healthy donors. Overall study results and limits: The study recorded over 150 TCR beta chains that were cytomegalovirus-associated.

To note about this clone: Its antigen is undetermined.

PCR primers comprised 60 Vbeta and 13 Jbeta primers. Sequenced by immunoSEQ multiplex PCR; TCRdb stores in-frame clones only, minus some. The table records almost 95,000 clones, over 65% of them present only once. Sequenced sample: PBMCs. The receptor comes from a man aged 30-40 years in good health and CMV-seronegative.

CDR3 sequence reads: CASSLDPDQPQHF. In DNA form, the CDR3 reads TGTGCCAGCAGCTTGGATCCAGATCAGCCCCAGCATTTT. The rearrangement links TRBV5-5 to TRBJ1-5, with D hard to call. The V end lost 0 bases, the J end lost 5 bases, and 6 bases lay between the germline ends. CDR3 length equals 13 residues. The germline V gene has CDR1 SGHKS and CDR2 YYEKEE (reference sequence).